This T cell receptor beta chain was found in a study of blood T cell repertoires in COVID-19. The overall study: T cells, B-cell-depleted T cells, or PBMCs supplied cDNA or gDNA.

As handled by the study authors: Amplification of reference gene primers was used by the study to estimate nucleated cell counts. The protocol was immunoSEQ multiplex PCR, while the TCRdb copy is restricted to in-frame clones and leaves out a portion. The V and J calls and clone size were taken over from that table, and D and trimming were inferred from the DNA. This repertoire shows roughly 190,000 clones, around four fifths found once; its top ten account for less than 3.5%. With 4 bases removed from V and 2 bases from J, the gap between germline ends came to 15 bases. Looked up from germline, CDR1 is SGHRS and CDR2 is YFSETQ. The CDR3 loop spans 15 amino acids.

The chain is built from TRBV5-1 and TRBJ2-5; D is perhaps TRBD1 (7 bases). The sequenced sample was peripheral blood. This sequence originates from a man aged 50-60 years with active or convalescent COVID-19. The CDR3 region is CASSRAGGLQETQYF. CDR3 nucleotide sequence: TGCGCCAGCAGCAGAGCAGGGGGACTTCAAGAGACCCAGTACTTC. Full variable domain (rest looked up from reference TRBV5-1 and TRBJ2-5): KAGVTQTPRYLIKTRGQQVTLSCSPISGHRSVSWYQQTPGQGLQFLFEYFSETQRNKGNFPGRFSGRQFSNSRSEMNVSTLELGDSALYLCASSRAGGLQETQYFGPGTRLLVL.